What follows is one T cell receptor beta chain and its context. What it binds is unknown. The sample comes from a study of T cell responses to AZD1222 COVID-19 vaccine. Study-level findings and limits: Clonal diversity was possibly underestimated, and the donors were mostly white British, with more females. Epitopes outside B.1.351 and B.1.1.7 mutated regions reportedly drew nearly half of spike TCRs. Repertoire collection took place solely once the T cell response had peaked.

Germline CDR1 reads SGHTS; CDR2 reads YDEGEE. Trimming cost V 6 bases and J 7 bases, with 13 bases left between them. The CDR3 covers 13 residues. TCRdb's table, derived via immunoSEQ multiplex PCR, lists solely in-frame clones and lacks some. Altogether under 80,000 clones are present, 80% to 85% being singletons, with the ten largest covering roughly 20%. This sequence was found in an adult in good health. The sequencing used peripheral blood, collected on day 0 of AZD1222 vaccination. This chain joins TRBV5-8 and TRBJ2-2, with D perhaps being TRBD1 or TRBD2 (6 bases each). DNA for the CDR3: TGTGCCAGCATCCTTGGAGGGGGCGGGGAGCTGTTTTTT. Encoded protein: CASILGGGGELFF.